The present entry profiles one T cell receptor (beta chain) with its context. Its antigen is not known. The entry originates in a study of T cell clones after liver transplantation. As for the study in general: Post-transplant blood was tracked for graft-donor-reactive T cell clones identified in a pre-transplant mixed lymphocyte reaction. Study-level findings and limits: Circulating graft-donor-reactive CD4 TCRbeta sequences fell significantly post-transplant in 5 of 8 subjects.

Generated by immunoSEQ multiplex PCR, the TCRdb table keeps only in-frame clones and is missing some. The repertoire holds tens of thousands of clones, with about 84% as singletons. V was cut by 2 bases and J by 0 bases, with 1 base left in between. The CDR3 length is 12 residues. V and J are TRBV23-1 and TRBJ1-1; D gene unclear. TRBV23-1 is identified as an open reading frame with a role that is uncertain. The input for sequencing was CD4+ T cells from blood, taken approximately 3.5 years after liver transplant. The origin of this receptor is a human patient who received a liver transplant. Some T cells may trace back to the graft donor. The CDR3 here is CASSQLNTEAFF. The CDR3 DNA reads as TGCGCCAGCAGTCAACTGAACACTGAAGCTTTCTTT.